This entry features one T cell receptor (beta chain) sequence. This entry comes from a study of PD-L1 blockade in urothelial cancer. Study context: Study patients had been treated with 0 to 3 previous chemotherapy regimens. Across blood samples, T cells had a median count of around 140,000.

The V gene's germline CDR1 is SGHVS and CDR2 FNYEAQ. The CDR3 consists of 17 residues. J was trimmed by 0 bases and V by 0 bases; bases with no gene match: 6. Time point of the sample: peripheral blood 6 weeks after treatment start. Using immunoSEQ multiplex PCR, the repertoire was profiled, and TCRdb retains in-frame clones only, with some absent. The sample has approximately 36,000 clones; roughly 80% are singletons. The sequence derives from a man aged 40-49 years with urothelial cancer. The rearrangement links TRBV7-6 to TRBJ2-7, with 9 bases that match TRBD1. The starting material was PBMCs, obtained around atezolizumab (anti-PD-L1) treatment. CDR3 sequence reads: CASSLAVGQGSSYEQYF. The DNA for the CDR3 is TGTGCCAGCAGCTTAGCCGTGGGACAGGGTAGCTCCTACGAGCAGTACTTC.